This T cell receptor beta chain was observed in a study of T cell repertoires in cytomegalovirus infection. The study, taken as a whole, reports: There were HLA-C-restricted CMV-specific TCR beta clonotypes dominating the ex vivo response.

TCRdb analysed the reads with MiXCR anew, one entry per CDR3 protein. The table lists about 280,000 distinct CDR3 sequences, around 20% of them singletons. The CDR3 totals 13 residues. The germline gives CDR1 LGHNA, CDR2 YSLEER. The ends were cut back, 0 bases at V and 11 bases at J, with 12 bases in the middle. As regards this clonotype: The antigen remains unidentified.

The V gene is TRBV4-3, the J gene TRBJ2-3, with D possibly matching TRBD2 (6 bases). This TCR derives from a human donor in good health (CMV status not recorded). Some clones in this sample may be carry-over from other donors' samples. The sample in question was cultured PBMCs, obtained from culture after CMV antigen stimulation. The CDR3 DNA reads TGCGCCAGCAGCCAAGATGGAACCGGGGGGCAGTATTTT. It translates to CASSQDGTGGQYF.